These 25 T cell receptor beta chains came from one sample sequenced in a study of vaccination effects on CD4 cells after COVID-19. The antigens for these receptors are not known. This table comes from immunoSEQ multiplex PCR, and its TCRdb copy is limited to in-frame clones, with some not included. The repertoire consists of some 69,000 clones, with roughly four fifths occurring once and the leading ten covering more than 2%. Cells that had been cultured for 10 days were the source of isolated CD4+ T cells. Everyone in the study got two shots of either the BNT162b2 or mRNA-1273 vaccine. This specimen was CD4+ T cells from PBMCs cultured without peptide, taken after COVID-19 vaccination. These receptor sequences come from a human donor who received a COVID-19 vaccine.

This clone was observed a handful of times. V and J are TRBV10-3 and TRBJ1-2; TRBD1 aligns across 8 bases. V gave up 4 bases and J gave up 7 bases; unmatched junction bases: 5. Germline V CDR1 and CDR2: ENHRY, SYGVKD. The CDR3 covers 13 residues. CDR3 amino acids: CAISVDRERGYTF. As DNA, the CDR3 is TGTGCCATCAGTGTGGACAGGGAACGTGGCTACACCTTC.

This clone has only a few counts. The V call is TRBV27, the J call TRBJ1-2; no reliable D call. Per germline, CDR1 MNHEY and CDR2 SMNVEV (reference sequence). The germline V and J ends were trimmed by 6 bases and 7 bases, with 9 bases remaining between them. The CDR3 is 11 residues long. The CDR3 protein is CASRTRGGYTF. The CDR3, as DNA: TGTGCCAGCAGGACCCGGGGTGGCTACACCTTC.

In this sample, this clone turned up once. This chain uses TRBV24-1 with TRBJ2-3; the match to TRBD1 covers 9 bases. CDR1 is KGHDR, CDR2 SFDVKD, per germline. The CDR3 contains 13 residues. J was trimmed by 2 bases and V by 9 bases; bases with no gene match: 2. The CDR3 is CATRQGVTDTQYF. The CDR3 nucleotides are TGTGCCACCCGACAGGGGGTCACAGATACGCAGTATTTT.

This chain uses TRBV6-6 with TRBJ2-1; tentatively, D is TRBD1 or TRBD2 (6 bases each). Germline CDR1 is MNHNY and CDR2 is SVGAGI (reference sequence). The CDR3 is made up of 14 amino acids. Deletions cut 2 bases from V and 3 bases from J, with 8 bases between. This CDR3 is CASSYGGLYNEQFF. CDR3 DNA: TGTGCCAGCAGTTACGGGGGGCTCTACAATGAGCAGTTCTTC.

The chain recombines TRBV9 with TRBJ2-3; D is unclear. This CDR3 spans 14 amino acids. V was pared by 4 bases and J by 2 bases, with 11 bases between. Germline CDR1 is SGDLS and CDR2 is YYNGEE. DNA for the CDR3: TGTGCCAGCAGCCACCCCCGGCACACAGATACGCAGTATTTT. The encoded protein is CASSHPRHTDTQYF. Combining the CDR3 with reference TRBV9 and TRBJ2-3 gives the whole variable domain DSGVTQTPKHLITATGQRVTLRCSPRSGDLSVYWYQQSLDQGLQFLIQYYNGEERAKGNILERFSAQQFPDLHSELNLSSLELGDSALYFCASSHPRHTDTQYFGPGTRLTVL.

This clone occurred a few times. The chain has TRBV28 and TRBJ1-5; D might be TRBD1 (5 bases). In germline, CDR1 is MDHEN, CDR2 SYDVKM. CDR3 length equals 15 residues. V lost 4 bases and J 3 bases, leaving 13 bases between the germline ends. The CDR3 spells CASSYRSGVNQPQHF. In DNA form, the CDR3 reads TGTGCCAGCAGTTACAGGAGTGGGGTCAATCAGCCCCAGCATTTT.

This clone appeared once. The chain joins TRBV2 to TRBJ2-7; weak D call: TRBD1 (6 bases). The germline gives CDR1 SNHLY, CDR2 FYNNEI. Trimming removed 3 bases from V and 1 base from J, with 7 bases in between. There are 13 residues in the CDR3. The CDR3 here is CASSEDRSYEQYV. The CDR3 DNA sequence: TGTGCCAGCAGTGAGGACAGATCCTACGAGCAGTACGTC.

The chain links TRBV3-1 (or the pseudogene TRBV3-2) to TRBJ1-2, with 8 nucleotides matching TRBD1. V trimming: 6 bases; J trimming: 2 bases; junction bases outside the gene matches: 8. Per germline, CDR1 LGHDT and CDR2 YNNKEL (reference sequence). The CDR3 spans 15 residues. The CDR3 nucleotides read TGTGCCAGCAGTCATGGACAGGGACGAAACTATGGCTACACCTTC. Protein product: CASSHGQGRNYGYTF.

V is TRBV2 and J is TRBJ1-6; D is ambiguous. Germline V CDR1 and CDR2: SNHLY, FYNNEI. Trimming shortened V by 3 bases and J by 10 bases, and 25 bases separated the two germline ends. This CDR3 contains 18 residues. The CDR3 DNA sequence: TGTGCCAGCAGTGAGAAAGAGGCCGTGGGAGGGATAGGCTCACCCCTCCACTTT. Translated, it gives CASSEKEAVGGIGSPLHF. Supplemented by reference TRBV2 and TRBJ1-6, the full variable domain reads EPEVTQTPSHQVTQMGQEVILRCVPISNHLYFYWYRQILGQKVEFLVSFYNNEISEKSEIFDDQFSVERPDGSNFTLKIRSTKLEDSAMYFCASSEKEAVGGIGSPLHFGNGTRLTVT.

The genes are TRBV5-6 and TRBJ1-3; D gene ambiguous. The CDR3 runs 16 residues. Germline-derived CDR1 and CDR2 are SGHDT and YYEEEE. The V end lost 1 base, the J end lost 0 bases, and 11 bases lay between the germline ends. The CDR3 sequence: CASSLFDTFSGNTIYF. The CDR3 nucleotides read TGTGCCAGCAGCTTGTTTGACACCTTCTCTGGAAACACCATATATTTT.

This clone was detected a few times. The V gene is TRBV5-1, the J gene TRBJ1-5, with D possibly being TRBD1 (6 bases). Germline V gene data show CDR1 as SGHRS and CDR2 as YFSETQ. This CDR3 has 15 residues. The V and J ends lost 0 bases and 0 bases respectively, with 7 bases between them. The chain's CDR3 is CASSLVGASNQPQHF. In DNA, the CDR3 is TGCGCCAGCAGCTTGGTGGGGGCTAGCAATCAGCCCCAGCATTTT.

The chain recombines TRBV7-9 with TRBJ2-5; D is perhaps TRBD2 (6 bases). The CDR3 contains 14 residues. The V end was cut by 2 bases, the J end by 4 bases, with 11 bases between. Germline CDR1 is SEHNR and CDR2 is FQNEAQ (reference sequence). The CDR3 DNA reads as TGTGCCAGCAGCTTATACACCGGGGGAGAGACCCAGTACTTC. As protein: CASSLYTGGETQYF.

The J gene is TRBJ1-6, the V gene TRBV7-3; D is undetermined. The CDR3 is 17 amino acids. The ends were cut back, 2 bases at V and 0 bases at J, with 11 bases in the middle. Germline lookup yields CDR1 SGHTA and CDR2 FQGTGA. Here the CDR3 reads CASSLRGGGSYNSPLHF. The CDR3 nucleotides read TGTGCCAGCAGCTTACGTGGCGGAGGCTCCTATAATTCACCCCTCCACTTT.

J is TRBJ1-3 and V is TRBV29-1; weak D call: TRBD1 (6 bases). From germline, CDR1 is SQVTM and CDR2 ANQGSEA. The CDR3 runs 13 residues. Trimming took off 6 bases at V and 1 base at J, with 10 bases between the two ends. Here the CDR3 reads CSVYRESGNTIYF. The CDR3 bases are TGCAGCGTCTACAGGGAGTCTGGAAACACCATATATTTT. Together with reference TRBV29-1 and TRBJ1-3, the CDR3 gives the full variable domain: SAVISQKPSRDICQRGTSLTIQCQVDSQVTMMFWYRQQPGQSLTLIATANQGSEATYESGFVIDKFPISRPNLTFSTLTVSNMSPEDSSIYLCSVYRESGNTIYFGEGSWLTVV.

The CDR3 loop is CASTPGGSWSPLHF. The CDR3 region has the DNA TGTGCCAGCACCCCCGGGGGTAGTTGGTCACCCCTCCACTTT. The chain has TRBV6-5 and TRBJ1-6; TRBD1 is a possible D gene (5 bases). The CDR3 is 14 residues long. The V end was cut by 7 bases, the J end by 10 bases, with 17 bases between. From germline, CDR1 is MNHEY and CDR2 SVGAGI.

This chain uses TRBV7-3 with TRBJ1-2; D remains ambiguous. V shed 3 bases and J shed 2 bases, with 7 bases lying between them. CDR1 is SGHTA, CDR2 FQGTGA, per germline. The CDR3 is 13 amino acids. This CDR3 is CASSFGSNYGYTF. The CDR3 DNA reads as TGTGCCAGCAGCTTTGGGTCCAACTATGGCTACACCTTC.

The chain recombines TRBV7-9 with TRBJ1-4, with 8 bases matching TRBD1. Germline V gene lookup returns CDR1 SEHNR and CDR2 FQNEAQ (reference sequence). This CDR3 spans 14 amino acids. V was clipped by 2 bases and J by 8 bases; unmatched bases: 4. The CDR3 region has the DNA TGTGCCAGCAGCTTACCAGGGGGCAGGGAAAAACTGTTTTTT. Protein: CASSLPGGREKLFF.

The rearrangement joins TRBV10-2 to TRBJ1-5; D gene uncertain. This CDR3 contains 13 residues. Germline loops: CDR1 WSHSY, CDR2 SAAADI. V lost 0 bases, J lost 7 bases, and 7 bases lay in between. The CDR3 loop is CASSESNFQPQHF. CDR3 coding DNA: TGCGCCAGCAGTGAGTCGAACTTCCAGCCCCAGCATTTT.

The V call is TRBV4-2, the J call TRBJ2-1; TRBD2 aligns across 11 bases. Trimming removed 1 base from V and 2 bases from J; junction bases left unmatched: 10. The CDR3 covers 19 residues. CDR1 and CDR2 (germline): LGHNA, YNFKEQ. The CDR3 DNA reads TGTGCCAGCAGCCAAGGCGGGCTAGCGGGGGGCCTGACCTACAATGAGCAGTTCTTC. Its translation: CASSQGGLAGGLTYNEQFF.

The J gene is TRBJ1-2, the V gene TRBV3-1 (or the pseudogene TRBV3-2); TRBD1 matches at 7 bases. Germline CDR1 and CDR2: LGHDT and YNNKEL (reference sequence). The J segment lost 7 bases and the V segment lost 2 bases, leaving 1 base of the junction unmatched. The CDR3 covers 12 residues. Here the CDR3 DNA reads TGTGCCAGCAGCCAAACAGGGGCTGGCTACACCTTC. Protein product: CASSQTGAGYTF.

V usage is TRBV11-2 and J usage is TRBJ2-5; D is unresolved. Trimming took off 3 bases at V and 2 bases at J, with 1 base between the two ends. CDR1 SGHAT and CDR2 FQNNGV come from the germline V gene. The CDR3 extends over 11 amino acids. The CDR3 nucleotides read TGTGCCAGCAGCTTTCAAGAGACCCAGTACTTC. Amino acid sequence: CASSFQETQYF.

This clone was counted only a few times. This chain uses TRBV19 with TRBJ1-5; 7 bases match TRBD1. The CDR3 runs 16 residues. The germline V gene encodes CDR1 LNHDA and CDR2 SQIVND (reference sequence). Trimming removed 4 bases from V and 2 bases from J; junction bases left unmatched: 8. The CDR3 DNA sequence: TGTGCCAGTAGTAGTATAGGGGGCGCAGGCAATCAGCCCCAGCATTTT. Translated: CASSSIGGAGNQPQHF.

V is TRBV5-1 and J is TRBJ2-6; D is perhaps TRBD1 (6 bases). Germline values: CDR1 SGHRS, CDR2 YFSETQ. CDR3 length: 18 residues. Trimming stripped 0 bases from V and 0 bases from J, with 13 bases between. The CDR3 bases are TGCGCCAGCAGCTTGGGGACAGTCGGCAGCTCTGGGGCCAACGTCCTGACTTTC. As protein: CASSLGTVGSSGANVLTF.

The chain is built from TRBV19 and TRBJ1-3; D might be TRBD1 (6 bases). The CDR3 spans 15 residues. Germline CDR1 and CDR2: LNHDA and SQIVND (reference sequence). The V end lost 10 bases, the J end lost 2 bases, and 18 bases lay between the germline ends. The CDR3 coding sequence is TGTGCCACCTCACCCTCCGGGGGCACTGGAAACACCATATATTTT. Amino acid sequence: CATSPSGGTGNTIYF.

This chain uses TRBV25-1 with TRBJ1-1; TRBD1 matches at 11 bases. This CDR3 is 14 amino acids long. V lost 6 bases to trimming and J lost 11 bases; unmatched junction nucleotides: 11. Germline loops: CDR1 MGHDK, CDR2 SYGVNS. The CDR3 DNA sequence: TGTGCCAGCAGCTCCGGGACAGGGGGTTTGTCGGCTTTCTTT. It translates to CASSSGTGGLSAFF.